Below, 7 T cell receptor beta chains from the same sample are listed, as sequenced in a study of blood T cell repertoires in COVID-19. Profiling relied on immunoSEQ multiplex PCR, and the TCRdb table lists in-frame clones only, not all of them. The sample has more than 90,000 clones, 70% to 90% seen once; the top ten hold 11%. Material: peripheral blood. These receptors originate from a woman aged 25 to 45 with acute or convalescent COVID-19.

The chain is built from TRBV7-9 and TRBJ2-7; 10 bases map to TRBD1. The CDR3 loop spans 17 amino acids. The junction had 15 bases not matched to a gene; V was cut back by 5 bases and J by 5 bases. CDR1 SEHNR and CDR2 FQNEAQ come from the germline V gene (reference sequence). The CDR3 coding sequence is TGTGCCAGCAGCCAACGGGACAGGGGACAAGTAGGCCACGAGCAGTACTTC. Its protein is CASSQRDRGQVGHEQYF.

V and J are TRBV18 and TRBJ2-7; no firm D call. Germline V gives CDR1 KGHSH, CDR2 LQKENI. V gave up 0 bases and J gave up 0 bases, with 9 bases separating them. The CDR3 runs 15 residues. CDR3 nucleotide sequence: TGTGCCAGCTCACCACCCCGCGGAAGCTCCTACGAGCAGTACTTC. Its protein product is CASSPPRGSSYEQYF. Looking up the rest from reference TRBV18 and TRBJ2-7 gives the full variable domain: NAGVMQNPRHLVRRRGQEARLRCSPMKGHSHVYWYRQLPEEGLKFMVYLQKENIIDESGMPKERFSAEFPKEGPSILRIQQVVRGDSAAYFCASSPPRGSSYEQYFGPGTRLTVT.

J is TRBJ1-1 and V is TRBV7-2; TRBD1 might be the D (5 bases). The V end lost 8 bases, the J end lost 3 bases, and 16 bases lay between the germline ends. The CDR3 consists of 14 residues. CDR1 and CDR2 from the germline V gene are SGHTA and FQGNSA. DNA of the CDR3: TGTGCCAGCCCCTGGGGGGGAAGGGACACTGAAGCTTTCTTT. It specifies CASPWGGRDTEAFF.

This clone was seen just once. The chain couples TRBV15 to TRBJ1-5; no reliable D call. The CDR3 extends over 16 amino acids. Germline V gene lookup returns CDR1 LNHNV and CDR2 YYDKDF (reference sequence). The V end lost 3 bases, the J end lost 1 base, and 13 bases lay between the germline ends. This chain's CDR3 is CATSRGPGVSNQPQHF. The DNA for the CDR3 is TGTGCCACCAGCAGGGGCCCCGGGGTGAGCAATCAGCCCCAGCATTTT.

The gene calls are TRBV19 and TRBJ1-3; no clear D gene. V was shortened by 8 bases and J by 0 bases, with 8 bases between the two germline ends. Germline V gene lookup returns CDR1 LNHDA and CDR2 SQIVND (reference sequence). The CDR3 has 13 residues. The CDR3 is CASRGISGNTIYF. The CDR3 DNA is TGTGCCAGTCGAGGGATCTCTGGAAACACCATATATTTT.

V usage is TRBV14 and J usage is TRBJ1-1; D is uncertain. In germline, CDR1 is SGHDN, CDR2 FVKESK. V was cut by 2 bases and J by 7 bases, with 11 bases left in between. The CDR3 runs to 13 residues. The CDR3 loop is CASSQWIRGEAFF. The CDR3, as DNA: TGTGCCAGCAGCCAATGGATACGGGGTGAAGCTTTCTTT.

Details on this clone: The same CDR3 also results from other DNA sequences found in this sample. CDR3 sequence: CASSPGTGSGNTIYF. The CDR3 nucleotides read TGTGCCAGCAGCCCCGGGACAGGCTCTGGAAACACCATATATTTT. The genes are TRBV28 and TRBJ1-3; 8 nucleotides agree with TRBD1. The germline CDR1 and CDR2 sequences are MDHEN and SYDVKM. Losses at the gene ends were 6 bases for V and 0 bases for J; bases not matched to a gene: 4. The CDR3 has 15 residues.